This T cell receptor (beta chain) was documented in a study of T-cell memory formation after mild COVID-19. With constant-segment primers, 5'RACE yielded cDNA libraries of TCR alpha and TCR beta that carried sample barcodes and UMIs. Using its own MiXCR run on the 5' RACE reads, TCRdb lists one record per CDR3 protein. In the table there are approximately 350,000 distinct CDR3 sequences, 25% to 30% of which are singletons. The CDR3 has 14 amino acids. CDR1 and CDR2 (germline): LGHNA, YNFKEQ. V was clipped by 0 bases and J by 10 bases, with 13 bases between them. The sequenced sample was PBMCs or a T cell subset sorted from them (not recorded which). The receptor's source is an adult woman who had mild COVID-19 (a few samples of this study predate the infection). Cell type and time point are not known. The rearrangement joins TRBV4-2 to TRBJ2-1; D might be TRBD2 (6 bases). The CDR3 reads CASSQDYGGTEQFF. The CDR3 DNA reads TGTGCCAGCAGCCAAGATTATGGCGGGACGGAGCAGTTCTTC.